This TCR beta chain is drawn from a study of shared clonotypes between healthy human individuals. Over several immunoSEQ plates, each subset's genomic DNA was distributed in even portions. About 28,000 T cell genomes, or 250 to 300 ng DNA, went into replicate PCRs of unsorted PBMC. The sequenced material, unsorted PBMC DNA, was run on ten immunoSEQ deep assay plates. Clones were read by immunoSEQ multiplex PCR, and TCRdb kept only the in-frame ones, dropping some. The table includes 450,000 to 500,000 clones, 70% to 80% detected once. Each sample came from a Caucasian adult donor living in Nashville, Tennessee. The J segment lost 6 bases and the V segment lost 6 bases, leaving 9 bases of the junction unmatched. The CDR3 runs to 15 residues. Germline V gives CDR1 MDHEN, CDR2 SYDVKM.

The V and J genes are TRBV28 and TRBJ1-1; 11 bases line up with TRBD1. The specimen sequenced was PBMCs. This sequence originates from a woman aged 40 to 50 in good health. Some clones in this sample may be carry-over from other donors' samples. The CDR3 nucleotides are TGTGCCAGCAGCCCAGACGGACAGGGGGCCTCTGAAGCTTTCTTT. It encodes CASSPDGQGASEAFF.